A selection of T cell receptor beta chains follows, all from one sample in a study of regulatory T cells in long-lasting Graves disease. In TCRdb, the multiplex PCR reads were re-called with MiXCR into one record per CDR3 protein. The data contain approximately 500,000 distinct CDR3 sequences, roughly 21% of them singletons. The sample here was peripheral blood mononuclear cells (PBMCs), taken when the disease was refractory, from a patient treated with antithyroid drugs. These receptors originate from a female donor with Graves disease. The CDR3 runs from the conserved cysteine through the conserved F or W. The order of the fields is clone size, J gene, D gene, V gene, CDR3 DNA, CDR3 protein. D genes are given only for firm matches. Part of the rows lack a size; the others show once, few, many or a class for expanded clones.

abundance: few
j_gene: TRBJ2-7
d_gene: .
v_gene: TRBV20-1
CDR3nt: TGCAGTGCTAGAGGGGCTACAGGGTACGAGCAGTACTTC
CDR3aa: CSARGATGYEQYF

abundance: many
j_gene: TRBJ2-7
d_gene: .
v_gene: TRBV12-3/TRBV12-4
CDR3nt: TGTGCCAGCAGTCCCCAGACAGCTACCTACTACGAGCAGTACTTC
CDR3aa: CASSPQTATYYEQYF

abundance: many
j_gene: TRBJ1-2
d_gene: .
v_gene: TRBV7-2
CDR3nt: TGTGCCAGCAGCTTAGCCACTACAGGGTTATACTATGGCTACACCTTC
CDR3aa: CASSLATTGLYYGYTF

abundance: .
j_gene: TRBJ2-7
d_gene: TRBD1
v_gene: TRBV5-6
CDR3nt: TGTGCCAGCAGCCGTGGCGGACAGGGCTCCTACGAGCAGTACTTC
CDR3aa: CASSRGGQGSYEQYF

abundance: many
j_gene: TRBJ1-2
d_gene: TRBD1
v_gene: TRBV28
CDR3nt: TGTGCCAGCAGTTTATGGAGGACAGGGGATCAGGACCAATATGGCTACACCTTC
CDR3aa: CASSLWRTGDQDQYGYTF

abundance: many
j_gene: TRBJ1-2
d_gene: TRBD1
v_gene: TRBV20-1
CDR3nt: TGCAGTGCTAGTGCAGTGGGGACAGGGGTTAACTATGGCTACACCTTC
CDR3aa: CSASAVGTGVNYGYTF

abundance: few
j_gene: TRBJ2-2
d_gene: .
v_gene: TRBV10-3
CDR3nt: TGTGCCATCAGTGCCGAGGGTGATCGTGGGGAGCTGTTTTTT
CDR3aa: CAISAEGDRGELFF

abundance: .
j_gene: TRBJ2-5
d_gene: TRBD2
v_gene: TRBV19
CDR3nt: TGTGCCAGTAGTGGGTCGGTACTAGCGGGTCAAGAGACCCAGTACTTC
CDR3aa: CASSGSVLAGQETQYF

abundance: .
j_gene: TRBJ1-1
d_gene: TRBD1
v_gene: TRBV25-1
CDR3nt: TGTGCCAGCAGTCAAGGACAGGGCGCGGCGAACACTGAAGCTTTCTTT
CDR3aa: CASSQGQGAANTEAFF

abundance: .
j_gene: TRBJ1-5
d_gene: .
v_gene: TRBV19
CDR3nt: TGTGCCAGTAGTACCACTTATAGCAATCAGCCCCAGCATTTT
CDR3aa: CASSTTYSNQPQHF

abundance: once
j_gene: TRBJ2-7
d_gene: .
v_gene: TRBV4-1
CDR3nt: TGCGCCAGCAGCCAAGATACGAGGTCCTCCTACGAGCAGTACTTC
CDR3aa: CASSQDTRSSYEQYF

abundance: .
j_gene: TRBJ1-2
d_gene: .
v_gene: TRBV11-3
CDR3nt: TGTGCCAGCAGCTTAGAAGGAGGGGCCTATGGCTACACCTTC
CDR3aa: CASSLEGGAYGYTF

abundance: few
j_gene: TRBJ2-6
d_gene: .
v_gene: TRBV19
CDR3nt: TGTGCCAGTAGTATAATTGGCAGCCGTATCTCTGGGGCCAACGTCCTGACTTTC
CDR3aa: CASSIIGSRISGANVLTF

abundance: many
j_gene: TRBJ1-2
d_gene: TRBD1
v_gene: TRBV2
CDR3nt: TGTGCCAGCAGTGAATTTGGGACAGGGGTAGGCTACACCTTC
CDR3aa: CASSEFGTGVGYTF

abundance: many
j_gene: TRBJ2-5
d_gene: TRBD1
v_gene: TRBV9
CDR3nt: TGTGCCAGCAGCCCCAGGACAGGGCAAGAGACCCAGTACTTC
CDR3aa: CASSPRTGQETQYF

abundance: many
j_gene: TRBJ2-5
d_gene: .
v_gene: TRBV28
CDR3nt: TGTGCCAGCAGGACGGGACCCCCGGGAGAGACCCAGTACTTC
CDR3aa: CASRTGPPGETQYF

abundance: many
j_gene: TRBJ2-5
d_gene: .
v_gene: TRBV6-1
CDR3nt: TGTGCCAGCAGTCCGGGGCGGGACGGGACCCAGTACTTC
CDR3aa: CASSPGRDGTQYF

abundance: .
j_gene: TRBJ2-7
d_gene: TRBD1
v_gene: TRBV15
CDR3nt: TGTGCCACCAGCAGAGGGGGGACAGGTTCCTACGAGCAGTACTTC
CDR3aa: CATSRGGTGSYEQYF

abundance: .
j_gene: TRBJ2-2
d_gene: TRBD2
v_gene: TRBV28
CDR3nt: TGTGCCAGCAGTCGGGACTACCTGAACACCGGGGAGCTGTTTTTT
CDR3aa: CASSRDYLNTGELFF

abundance: .
j_gene: TRBJ1-6
d_gene: .
v_gene: TRBV7-2
CDR3nt: TGTGCCAGCAGCAGCAGACAGTTACCTTCACCCCTCCACTTT
CDR3aa: CASSSRQLPSPLHF

abundance: .
j_gene: TRBJ1-2
d_gene: .
v_gene: TRBV20-1
CDR3nt: TGCAGTGCTAGGGAGACGGGGGGGATCAACACCTTC
CDR3aa: CSARETGGINTF

abundance: many
j_gene: TRBJ1-1
d_gene: .
v_gene: TRBV11-2
CDR3nt: TGTGCCAGCAGCTCCCATTCCACTGAAGCTTTCTTT
CDR3aa: CASSSHSTEAFF

abundance: .
j_gene: TRBJ2-7
d_gene: .
v_gene: TRBV4-1
CDR3nt: TGCGCCAGCAGCCAAGATATGCCGGTACCCTACGAGCAGTACTTC
CDR3aa: CASSQDMPVPYEQYF

abundance: .
j_gene: TRBJ2-3
d_gene: .
v_gene: TRBV20-1
CDR3nt: TGCAGTGCTAGAGATACCGGGACAGATACGCAGTATTTT
CDR3aa: CSARDTGTDTQYF

abundance: .
j_gene: TRBJ1-2
d_gene: TRBD1
v_gene: TRBV19
CDR3nt: TGTGCCAGTAGTACCCCAACAGGGGGCGGCTATGGCTACACCTTC
CDR3aa: CASSTPTGGGYGYTF

abundance: many
j_gene: TRBJ1-5
d_gene: .
v_gene: TRBV5-1
CDR3nt: TGTGCCAGCAGCCCCACGGGGGGTGGCAATCAGCCCCAGCATTTT
CDR3aa: CASSPTGGGNQPQHF

abundance: few
j_gene: TRBJ2-2
d_gene: .
v_gene: TRBV10-3
CDR3nt: TGTGCCATCAGTTCGGGTCTGAACACCGGGGAGCTGTTTTTT
CDR3aa: CAISSGLNTGELFF

abundance: many
j_gene: TRBJ2-7
d_gene: TRBD2
v_gene: TRBV20-1
CDR3nt: TGCAGTGCCAAAGACGAGGGTAGCGGGGCCTACGAGCAGTACTTC
CDR3aa: CSAKDEGSGAYEQYF

abundance: many
j_gene: TRBJ2-5
d_gene: TRBD2
v_gene: TRBV20-1
CDR3nt: TGCAGTGCTAGAGATCCCCCCCTCCGGGAGGCGTACCAAGAGACCCAGTACTTC
CDR3aa: CSARDPPLREAYQETQYF

abundance: many
j_gene: TRBJ2-7
d_gene: TRBD2
v_gene: TRBV27
CDR3nt: TGTGCCAGCAGCGCTTTAGCGGGGGAGGCCTACGAGCAGTACTTC
CDR3aa: CASSALAGEAYEQYF

abundance: many
j_gene: TRBJ2-7
d_gene: TRBD2
v_gene: TRBV6-1
CDR3nt: TGTGCCAGCAGTCGACTAGCGGGGGGTTCCTACGAGCAGTACTTC
CDR3aa: CASSRLAGGSYEQYF

abundance: .
j_gene: TRBJ1-1
d_gene: .
v_gene: TRBV15
CDR3nt: TGTGCCACCACCCGACAGGCGAACACTGAAGCTTTCTTT
CDR3aa: CATTRQANTEAFF

abundance: .
j_gene: TRBJ2-7
d_gene: .
v_gene: TRBV5-1
CDR3nt: TGCGCCAGCAGCGTGACAGTAAGCTCCTACGAGCAGTACTTC
CDR3aa: CASSVTVSSYEQYF

abundance: few
j_gene: TRBJ2-7
d_gene: .
v_gene: TRBV7-9
CDR3nt: TGTGCCAGCAGCATAGAAGAGCTGAAGACTATCGCCTACGAGCAGTACTTC
CDR3aa: CASSIEELKTIAYEQYF

abundance: few
j_gene: TRBJ1-5
d_gene: .
v_gene: TRBV19
CDR3nt: TGTGCCAGTAGTATCAGTCGAGTAACCGATAGCAATCAGCCCCAGCATTTT
CDR3aa: CASSISRVTDSNQPQHF

abundance: .
j_gene: TRBJ2-2
d_gene: .
v_gene: TRBV6-5
CDR3nt: TGTGCCAGCAGTTCGGGCAAGATTAGGGTCGGGGAGCTGTTTTTT
CDR3aa: CASSSGKIRVGELFF

abundance: few
j_gene: TRBJ1-1
d_gene: TRBD1
v_gene: TRBV28
CDR3nt: TGTGCCAGCGGCAGGGGGCCTATGAACACTGAAGCTTTCTTT
CDR3aa: CASGRGPMNTEAFF

abundance: many
j_gene: TRBJ2-5
d_gene: TRBD1
v_gene: TRBV29-1
CDR3nt: TGCAGCGTCTTGTCCGGGACAGGGGAGACCCAGTACTTC
CDR3aa: CSVLSGTGETQYF

abundance: few
j_gene: TRBJ1-4
d_gene: .
v_gene: TRBV7-9
CDR3nt: TGTGCCAGCAGCTACCGGGGAAGAGGGGCCGATGGAGAAAAACTGTTTTTT
CDR3aa: CASSYRGRGADGEKLFF

abundance: many
j_gene: TRBJ1-2
d_gene: .
v_gene: TRBV6-2/TRBV6-3
CDR3nt: TGTGCCAGCAGTTATTTACCCACCAGGGGAGCTAACTATGGCTACACCTTC
CDR3aa: CASSYLPTRGANYGYTF

abundance: many
j_gene: TRBJ1-1
d_gene: .
v_gene: TRBV20-1
CDR3nt: TGCAGTGCTAGGATTGTTGGCGTGAACACTGAAGCTTTCTTT
CDR3aa: CSARIVGVNTEAFF

abundance: .
j_gene: TRBJ2-5
d_gene: .
v_gene: TRBV20-1
CDR3nt: TGCAGTGCTAGAGACTTTAGCGGAAAAGAGACCCAGTACTTC
CDR3aa: CSARDFSGKETQYF

abundance: .
j_gene: TRBJ1-6
d_gene: TRBD1
v_gene: TRBV5-1
CDR3nt: TGCGCCAGCAGCGCCGGACAGGCTGCTAATTCACCCCTCCACTTT
CDR3aa: CASSAGQAANSPLHF

abundance: .
j_gene: TRBJ2-5
d_gene: .
v_gene: TRBV5-1
CDR3nt: TGCGCCAGCAGCTTGGGAGGGGAGATCCAAGAGACCCAGTACTTC
CDR3aa: CASSLGGEIQETQYF

abundance: .
j_gene: TRBJ1-2
d_gene: .
v_gene: TRBV14
CDR3nt: TGTGCCAGCAGCCAAGAAAGCGGGCGGGCAATTTATGGCTACACCTTC
CDR3aa: CASSQESGRAIYGYTF

abundance: many
j_gene: TRBJ1-1
d_gene: .
v_gene: TRBV7-9
CDR3nt: TGTGCCAGCACCCTACCGGGGATTGCTGAAGCTTTCTTT
CDR3aa: CASTLPGIAEAFF

abundance: few
j_gene: TRBJ2-5
d_gene: .
v_gene: TRBV10-3
CDR3nt: TGTACCATCAGTGAAACTGAAGAGACCCAGTACTTC
CDR3aa: CTISETEETQYF

abundance: many
j_gene: TRBJ1-1
d_gene: .
v_gene: TRBV11-2
CDR3nt: TGTGCCAGCAGCCCCCAAAGGAGGGGCACTGAAGCTTTCTTT
CDR3aa: CASSPQRRGTEAFF